One sample yielded the 22 T cell receptor beta chains listed below, sequenced in a study of memory CD4+ T cells and cytomegalovirus serostatus. Single viable CD3+CD4+CD8-CD45RO+ cells were sorted as the memory CD4+ T cells. TCRdb's table, derived via immunoSEQ multiplex PCR, lists solely in-frame clones and lacks some. The sample includes around 99,000 clones, over 70% of them seen just once. Sequenced: memory CD4+ T cells from blood. The receptor set was obtained from an adult in good health and CMV-seropositive.

The chain is built from TRBV28 and TRBJ1-1; no clear D. Looked up from germline, CDR1 is MDHEN and CDR2 is SYDVKM. V gave up 4 bases and J gave up 11 bases, with 11 bases separating them. The CDR3 is 11 residues long. The DNA of the CDR3 is TGTGCCAGCAGTTCAACACGCGGGGCTTTCTTT. Amino acid sequence: CASSSTRGAFF.

The chain joins TRBV30 to TRBJ2-1; D is uncertain. The V end was cut by 4 bases, the J end by 7 bases, with 17 bases between. Germline CDR1 is GTSNPN and CDR2 is SVGIG (reference sequence). This CDR3 has 14 amino acids. Here the CDR3 reads CAWTLQNLGNEQFF. For the CDR3, the DNA is TGTGCCTGGACCCTCCAGAACTTGGGGAATGAGCAGTTCTTC.

This rearrangement joins TRBV30 to TRBJ1-1; maybe TRBD1 (5 bases). V was trimmed by 0 bases and J by 3 bases, leaving 8 bases between them. Germline V gene data show CDR1 as GTSNPN and CDR2 as SVGIG (reference sequence). This CDR3 has 13 amino acids. This chain's CDR3 is CAWSVQADTEAFF. The CDR3, as DNA: TGTGCCTGGAGTGTACAGGCCGACACTGAAGCTTTCTTT.

The gene calls are TRBV29-1 and TRBJ2-1; D may correspond to TRBD1 or TRBD2 (7 bases each). Trimming took off 5 bases at V and 12 bases at J, with 14 bases between the two ends. Per germline, CDR1 SQVTM and CDR2 ANQGSEA. The CDR3 runs to 11 residues. Here the CDR3 DNA reads TGCAGCGTTCTCAGGGGGGGGTGGCAGTTCTTC. Its protein product is CSVLRGGWQFF.

This clone was detected a few times. This sequence joins TRBV5-1 and TRBJ2-5; TRBD1 matches at 7 bases. Germline assignment: CDR1 SGHRS and CDR2 YFSETQ. The CDR3 is made up of 17 amino acids. J lost 2 bases, V lost 0 bases, and 10 bases had no gene match. The DNA of the CDR3 is TGCGCCAGCAGCTTGGCCTTGGGACAGCCGTATCAAGAGACCCAGTACTTC. It encodes CASSLALGQPYQETQYF.

This chain links TRBV28 with TRBJ2-5; possible D gene TRBD1, 6 bases. Germline V gene data show CDR1 as MDHEN and CDR2 as SYDVKM. This CDR3 spans 13 amino acids. V lost 6 bases and J 2 bases, leaving 10 bases between the germline ends. The CDR3 protein is CASRQGGQETQYF. CDR3 bases: TGTGCCAGCAGACAGGGTGGACAAGAGACCCAGTACTTC.

This clone was counted once. This chain connects TRBV5-1 to TRBJ1-5; 9 nucleotides align to TRBD1. The CDR3 is 14 amino acids. Germline V lookup: CDR1 SGHRS, CDR2 YFSETQ. V was clipped by 3 bases and J by 4 bases; unmatched bases: 2. CDR3 loop: CASSSGTGNQPQHF. The CDR3 DNA reads as TGCGCCAGCAGCTCCGGGACAGGGAATCAGCCCCAGCATTTT. Drawing the rest from reference TRBV5-1 and TRBJ1-5, the complete variable domain is KAGVTQTPRYLIKTRGQQVTLSCSPISGHRSVSWYQQTPGQGLQFLFEYFSETQRNKGNFPGRFSGRQFSNSRSEMNVSTLELGDSALYLCASSSGTGNQPQHFGDGTRLSIL.

The chain links TRBV28 to TRBJ1-5; D ambiguous. Germline CDR1 is MDHEN and CDR2 is SYDVKM. The CDR3 covers 17 residues. The germline V and J ends were trimmed by 4 bases and 3 bases, with 19 bases remaining between them. CDR3 in amino acids: CASSSTGLKSPNQPQHF. CDR3 nucleotide sequence: TGTGCCAGCAGTTCTACGGGCCTTAAATCCCCCAATCAGCCCCAGCATTTT.

CDR3 region: CAIKAEGNEQFF. In DNA, the CDR3 is TGTGCCATCAAGGCGGAGGGCAATGAGCAGTTCTTC. The chain recombines TRBV10-3 with TRBJ2-1; perhaps TRBD2 as D (6 bases). Trimming removed 7 bases at V and 6 bases at J, with 10 bases between. This CDR3 comprises 12 residues. Germline V gene lookup returns CDR1 ENHRY and CDR2 SYGVKD.

A note on this clone: This may stem from a read error, because a much larger clone lies one nucleotide away. The same CDR3 arises from other DNA sequences in this sample as well. This rearrangement joins TRBV7-2 to TRBJ2-5; D remains ambiguous. This CDR3 spans 12 amino acids. Trimming took 1 base from V and 2 from J, leaving 2 bases between them. Germline V gene data show CDR1 as SGHTA and CDR2 as FQGNSA. The CDR3 region is CASSLVQETQYF. The CDR3 DNA is TGTGCCAGCAGCTTAGTTCAAGAGACCCAGTACTTC.

The gene calls are TRBV28 and TRBJ2-5; 12 positions match TRBD1. Trimming removed 6 bases from V and 5 bases from J; junction bases left unmatched: 19. The CDR3 totals 19 residues. CDR1 is MDHEN and CDR2 is SYDVKM in the germline V gene. CDR3 region: CASSPYPGRDRGLLETQYF. The CDR3 nucleotides read TGTGCCAGCAGCCCGTACCCTGGAAGGGACAGGGGGCTGTTGGAGACCCAGTACTTC.

V usage is TRBV18 and J usage is TRBJ2-7, with D tentatively TRBD2 (6 bases). Trimming pared 1 base from V and 0 bases from J, leaving 10 bases between. The CDR3 sequence is 15 residues long. Germline V gives CDR1 KGHSH, CDR2 LQKENI. The CDR3 loop reads CASSPRAGSSYEQYF. The CDR3 nucleotides read TGTGCCAGCTCACCACGAGCGGGCAGCTCCTACGAGCAGTACTTC.

A few counts support this clone. The CDR3 sequence is CASSLMASGRYEQYF. In DNA form, the CDR3 reads TGTGCCAGCAGCTTGATGGCTAGCGGGAGATACGAGCAGTACTTC. This chain uses TRBV7-2 with TRBJ2-7, with 10 bases lining up with TRBD2. Germline values: CDR1 SGHTA, CDR2 FQGNSA. This CDR3 is built from 15 residues. The J segment lost 4 bases and the V segment lost 3 bases, leaving 6 bases of the junction unmatched. The full variable domain, completed using reference TRBV7-2 and TRBJ2-7, is GAGVSQSPSNKVTEKGKDVELRCDPISGHTALYWYRQSLGQGLEFLIYFQGNSAPDKSGLPSDRFSAERTGGSVSTLTIQRTQQEDSAVYLCASSLMASGRYEQYFGPGTRLTVT.

The J gene is TRBJ1-2, the V gene TRBV18, with TRBD1 matching 7 bases. J was trimmed by 4 bases and V by 0 bases; bases with no gene match: 5. The germline CDR1 and CDR2 sequences are KGHSH and LQKENI. This CDR3 comprises 15 residues. The CDR3 here is CASSPPGQGVYGYTF. Written as DNA, the CDR3 is TGTGCCAGCTCACCACCGGGCCAGGGGGTCTATGGCTACACCTTC.

Points on this clone: The sample carries other DNA sequences with the same CDR3. The chain has TRBV5-1 and TRBJ2-5, with D perhaps TRBD2 (5 bases). The length of the CDR3 is 13 residues. The V gene lost 1 base and the J gene lost 4 bases, with 8 bases spanning the gap. From germline, CDR1 is SGHRS and CDR2 YFSETQ. Written as DNA, the CDR3 is TGCGCCAGCAGCTTGAGGGAGAGAGAGACCCAGTACTTC. This translates into CASSLRERETQYF.

V usage is TRBV7-9 and J usage is TRBJ2-7; 7 bases agree with TRBD1. From germline, CDR1 is SEHNR and CDR2 FQNEAQ (reference sequence). This CDR3 spans 15 amino acids. V lost 4 bases to trimming and J lost 2 bases; unmatched junction nucleotides: 8. The CDR3 loop is CASSSGPGQAYEQYF. The CDR3 coding sequence is TGTGCCAGCAGCTCAGGCCCCGGACAGGCCTACGAGCAGTACTTC.

This clone has only one observation. This sequence joins TRBV28 and TRBJ2-5; 12 positions agree with TRBD2. After removal of 3 bases from V and 5 bases from J, the junction contained 10 bases not matched to a gene. Germline lookup yields CDR1 MDHEN and CDR2 SYDVKM. This CDR3 contains 17 residues. CDR3 DNA: TGTGCCAGCAGTTTCCTCAGGACTAGCGGGATAGAGGAGACCCAGTACTTC. Its protein product is CASSFLRTSGIEETQYF.

This clone was seen a single time. The chain links TRBV7-9 to TRBJ1-4; D remains ambiguous. V shed 4 bases and J shed 2 bases, with 14 bases lying between them. The CDR3 extends over 16 amino acids. Germline CDR1 and CDR2: SEHNR and FQNEAQ (reference sequence). CDR3 in DNA: TGTGCCAGCAGCTCCACTGTTGGGAGGACTAATGAAAAACTGTTTTTT. The encoded protein is CASSSTVGRTNEKLFF.

Only a few counts were recorded for this clone. The chain combines TRBV5-1 with TRBJ1-1; maybe TRBD1 (5 bases). The V end was cut by 4 bases, the J end by 0 bases, with 16 bases between. This CDR3 has 16 amino acids. The V gene's germline CDR1 is SGHRS and CDR2 YFSETQ. CDR3 region: CASSTYGTGMNTEAFF. The DNA of the CDR3 is TGCGCCAGCAGCACGTACGGGACGGGGATGAACACTGAAGCTTTCTTT. The variable domain in full, completed from reference TRBV5-1 and TRBJ1-1, reads KAGVTQTPRYLIKTRGQQVTLSCSPISGHRSVSWYQQTPGQGLQFLFEYFSETQRNKGNFPGRFSGRQFSNSRSEMNVSTLELGDSALYLCASSTYGTGMNTEAFFGQGTRLTVV.

The chain uses TRBV7-2 and TRBJ2-3; D is possibly TRBD2 (7 bases). The CDR3 is 17 residues long. CDR1 and CDR2 (germline): SGHTA, FQGNSA. Deletions cut 5 bases from V and 0 bases from J, with 18 bases between. The CDR3 region is CASSKRGGTTSTDTQYF. CDR3 sequence (DNA): TGTGCCAGCAGCAAAAGGGGGGGGACTACAAGCACAGATACGCAGTATTTT.

This clone came up once. The chain joins TRBV6-1 to TRBJ2-3; TRBD2 aligns across 9 bases. The CDR3 spans 15 residues. Looked up from germline, CDR1 is MNHNS and CDR2 is SASEGT. With V trimmed by 7 bases and J by 4 bases, 9 bases remained unmatched. Written as DNA, the CDR3 is TGTGCCAGCAACCCCTGGGCGGGAGGGGCAGATACGCAGTATTTT. Protein sequence: CASNPWAGGADTQYF.

The CDR3 nucleotides read TGTGCCAGCAGCTTCCGCCTAAGCGGGAAGGATGAGCAGTTCTTC. It codes for CASSFRLSGKDEQFF. The rearrangement links TRBV7-9 to TRBJ2-1, with 7 bases that match TRBD2. J lost 8 bases, V lost 3 bases, and 10 bases had no gene match. CDR3 length: 15 amino acids. Germline V gene sequence: CDR1 SEHNR, CDR2 FQNEAQ (reference sequence).